The present T cell receptor beta chain was sequenced within a study of cytomegalovirus exposure and HLA in healthy donors. In nominal health when sampled, donors likely had unrecorded immune exposures nonetheless. 13 Jbeta primers and 60 Vbeta primers were used for the PCR. Sequenced by immunoSEQ multiplex PCR; TCRdb stores in-frame clones only, minus some. The sample shows 77,000 or so clones, over 70% of them seen only once. The CDR3 is 15 amino acids. The V end was cut by 1 base, the J end by 5 bases, with 12 bases between. Germline CDR1 is SGHTA and CDR2 is FQGTGA. This receptor was identified in a woman between 40 and 55 years old in good health and CMV-seronegative. The rearrangement uses TRBV7-3 and TRBJ2-1; D might be TRBD2 (5 bases). The sequenced material came from PBMCs. The CDR3 reads CASSLSRAANNEQFF. The DNA for the CDR3 is TGTGCCAGCAGCTTAAGCCGAGCGGCGAACAATGAGCAGTTCTTC.